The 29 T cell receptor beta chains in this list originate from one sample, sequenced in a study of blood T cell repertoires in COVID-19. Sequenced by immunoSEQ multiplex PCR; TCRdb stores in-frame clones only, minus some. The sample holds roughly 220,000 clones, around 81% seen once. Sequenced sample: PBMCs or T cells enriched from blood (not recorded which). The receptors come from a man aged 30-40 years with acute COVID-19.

The CDR3 reads CSVEEPGQHLDNSPLHF. The CDR3 DNA reads TGCAGCGTTGAAGAACCCGGACAGCACCTTGATAATTCACCCCTCCACTTT. V usage is TRBV29-1 and J usage is TRBJ1-6, with D perhaps TRBD1 (6 bases). Germline-derived CDR1 and CDR2 are SQVTM and ANQGSEA. CDR3 length: 17 amino acids. Trimming took off 0 bases at V and 5 bases at J, with 17 bases between the two ends.

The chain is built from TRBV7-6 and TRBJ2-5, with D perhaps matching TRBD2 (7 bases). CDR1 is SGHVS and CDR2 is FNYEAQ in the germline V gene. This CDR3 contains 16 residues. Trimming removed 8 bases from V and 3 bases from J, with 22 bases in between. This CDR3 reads CASLGGPGGPKETQYF. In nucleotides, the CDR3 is TGTGCCAGCCTAGGGGGTCCCGGGGGGCCCAAAGAGACCCAGTACTTC.

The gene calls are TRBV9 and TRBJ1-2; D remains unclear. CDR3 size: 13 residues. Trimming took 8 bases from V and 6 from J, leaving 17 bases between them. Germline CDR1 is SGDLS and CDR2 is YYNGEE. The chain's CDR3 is CASFSSSEDGYTF. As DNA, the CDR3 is TGTGCCAGTTTTTCCTCTTCGGAGGATGGCTACACCTTC.

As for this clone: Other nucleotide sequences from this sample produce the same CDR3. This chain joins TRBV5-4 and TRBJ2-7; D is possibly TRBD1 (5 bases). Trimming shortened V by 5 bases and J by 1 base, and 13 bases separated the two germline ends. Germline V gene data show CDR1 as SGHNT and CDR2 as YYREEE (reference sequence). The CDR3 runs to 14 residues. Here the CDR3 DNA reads TGTGCCAGCAGTTCCCAGGGTTTTTCCTACGAGCAGTACTTC. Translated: CASSSQGFSYEQYF.

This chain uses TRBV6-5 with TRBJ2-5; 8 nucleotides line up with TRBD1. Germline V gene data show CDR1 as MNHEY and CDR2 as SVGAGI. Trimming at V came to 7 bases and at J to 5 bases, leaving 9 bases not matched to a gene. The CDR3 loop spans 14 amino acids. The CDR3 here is CASITRTGWETQYF. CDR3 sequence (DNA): TGTGCCAGCATCACACGGACAGGGTGGGAGACCCAGTACTTC.

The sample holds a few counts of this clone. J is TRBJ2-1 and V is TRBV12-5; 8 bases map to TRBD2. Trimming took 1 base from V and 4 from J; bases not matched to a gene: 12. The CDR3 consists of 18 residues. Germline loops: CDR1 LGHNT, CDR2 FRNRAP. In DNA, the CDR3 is TGTGCTAGTGGTTTGGACCTCCTTTTCGGGGGGGAATACAATGAGCAGTTCTTC. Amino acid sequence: CASGLDLLFGGEYNEQFF.

CDR3 residues: CASSGGHTEAFF. CDR3 DNA: TGCGCCAGCAGTGGCGGGCACACTGAAGCTTTCTTT. The chain links TRBV10-1 to TRBJ1-1; no definite D call. V lost 4 bases and J lost 3, with 6 bases in between. This CDR3 spans 12 amino acids. Germline CDR1 and CDR2: WNHNN and SYGVQD (reference sequence).

DNA for the CDR3: TGTGCCTGGAGTGTATCAGGGGCCAGGGGCACAGATACGCAGTATTTT. Its protein is CAWSVSGARGTDTQYF. This chain joins TRBV30 and TRBJ2-3; weak D call: TRBD1 (6 bases). V lost 0 bases and J 1 base, leaving 14 bases between the germline ends. The CDR3 is made up of 16 amino acids. Germline CDR1 GTSNPN, CDR2 SVGIG (reference sequence).

CDR3 sequence: CASSYTGHQETQYF. The CDR3 coding sequence is TGTGCCAGCAGTTACACTGGGCACCAAGAGACCCAGTACTTC. This chain links TRBV6-5 with TRBJ2-5, with D hard to call. Trimming took 2 bases from V and 0 from J, leaving 7 bases between them. The CDR3 runs 14 residues. Germline V gene lookup returns CDR1 MNHEY and CDR2 SVGAGI.

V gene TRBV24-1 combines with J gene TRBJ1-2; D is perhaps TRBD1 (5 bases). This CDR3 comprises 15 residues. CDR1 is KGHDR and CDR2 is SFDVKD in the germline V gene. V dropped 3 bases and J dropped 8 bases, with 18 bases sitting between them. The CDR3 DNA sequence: TGTGCCACCAGTGATCACTCCCTAGGGGCCAGCGGCTACACCTTC. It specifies CATSDHSLGASGYTF.

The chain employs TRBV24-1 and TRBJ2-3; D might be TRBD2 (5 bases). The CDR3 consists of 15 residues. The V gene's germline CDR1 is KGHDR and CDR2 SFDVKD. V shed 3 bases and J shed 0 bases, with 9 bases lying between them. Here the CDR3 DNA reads TGTGCCACCAGTGATACGGGATATAGCACAGATACGCAGTATTTT. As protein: CATSDTGYSTDTQYF.

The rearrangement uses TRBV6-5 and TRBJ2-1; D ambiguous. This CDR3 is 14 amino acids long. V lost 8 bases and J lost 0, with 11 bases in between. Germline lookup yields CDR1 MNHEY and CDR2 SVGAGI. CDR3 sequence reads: CASRFGSSYNEQFF. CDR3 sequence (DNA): TGTGCCAGCCGCTTTGGCAGCTCCTACAATGAGCAGTTCTTC.

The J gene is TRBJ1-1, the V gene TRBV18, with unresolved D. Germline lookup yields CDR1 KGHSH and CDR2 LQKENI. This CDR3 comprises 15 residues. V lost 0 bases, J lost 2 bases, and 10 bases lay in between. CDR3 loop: CASSPPPGLNTEAFF. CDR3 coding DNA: TGTGCCAGCTCACCACCGCCAGGACTTAACACTGAAGCTTTCTTT.

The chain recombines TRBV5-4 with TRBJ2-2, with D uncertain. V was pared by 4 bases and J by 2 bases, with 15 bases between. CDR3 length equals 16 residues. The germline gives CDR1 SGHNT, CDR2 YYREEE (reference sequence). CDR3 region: CASSLAQVPNTGELFF. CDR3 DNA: TGTGCCAGCAGCCTGGCCCAGGTACCAAACACCGGGGAGCTGTTTTTT.

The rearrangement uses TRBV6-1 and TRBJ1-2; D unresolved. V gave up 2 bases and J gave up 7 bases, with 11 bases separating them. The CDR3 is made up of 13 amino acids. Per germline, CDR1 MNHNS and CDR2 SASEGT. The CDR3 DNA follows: TGTGCCAGCAGTGAATATACGGTCGGTGGCTACACCTTC. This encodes CASSEYTVGGYTF.

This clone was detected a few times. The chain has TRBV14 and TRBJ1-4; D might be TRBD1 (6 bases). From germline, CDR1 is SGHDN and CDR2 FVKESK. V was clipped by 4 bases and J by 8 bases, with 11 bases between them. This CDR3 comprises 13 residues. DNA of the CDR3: TGTGCCAGCAGCCTCCAGGGGACGGAAAAACTGTTTTTT. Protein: CASSLQGTEKLFF.

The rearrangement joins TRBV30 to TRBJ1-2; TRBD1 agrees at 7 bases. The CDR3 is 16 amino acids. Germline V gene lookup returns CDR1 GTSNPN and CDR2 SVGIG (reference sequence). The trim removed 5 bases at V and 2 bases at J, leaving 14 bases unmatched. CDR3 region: CAWGGKPGQWNYGYTF. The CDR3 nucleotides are TGTGCCTGGGGGGGGAAACCGGGACAGTGGAACTATGGCTACACCTTC.

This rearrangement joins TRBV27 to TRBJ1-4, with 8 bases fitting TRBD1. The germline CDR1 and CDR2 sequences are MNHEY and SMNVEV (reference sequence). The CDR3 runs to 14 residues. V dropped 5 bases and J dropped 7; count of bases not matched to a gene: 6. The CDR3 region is CASSTRDRSEKLFF. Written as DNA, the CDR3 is TGTGCCAGCAGTACGCGGGACAGGTCTGAAAAACTGTTTTTT.

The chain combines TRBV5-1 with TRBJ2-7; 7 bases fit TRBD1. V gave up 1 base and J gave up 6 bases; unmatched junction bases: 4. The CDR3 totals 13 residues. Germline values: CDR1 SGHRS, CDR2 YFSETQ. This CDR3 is CASSLQTGSEQYF. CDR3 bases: TGCGCCAGCAGCTTGCAGACAGGGAGCGAGCAGTACTTC.

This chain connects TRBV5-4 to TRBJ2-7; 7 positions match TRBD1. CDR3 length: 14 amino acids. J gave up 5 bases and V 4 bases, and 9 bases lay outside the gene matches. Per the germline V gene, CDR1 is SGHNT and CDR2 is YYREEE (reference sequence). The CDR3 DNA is TGTGCCAGCAGCATCTCCCGGGACAGAGACGAGCAGTACTTC. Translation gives CASSISRDRDEQYF.

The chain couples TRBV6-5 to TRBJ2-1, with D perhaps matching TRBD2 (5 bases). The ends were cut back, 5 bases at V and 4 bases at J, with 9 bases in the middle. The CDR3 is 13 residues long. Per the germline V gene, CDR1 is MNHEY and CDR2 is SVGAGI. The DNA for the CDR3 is TGTGCCAGCAGTCGGACTGTATACAATGAGCAGTTCTTC. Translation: CASSRTVYNEQFF.

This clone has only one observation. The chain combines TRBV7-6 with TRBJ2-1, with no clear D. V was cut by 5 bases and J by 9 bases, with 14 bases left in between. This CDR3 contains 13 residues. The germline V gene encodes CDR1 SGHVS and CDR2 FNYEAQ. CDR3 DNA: TGTGCCAGCAGCACCGTAGTCGCGTCTGAGCAGTTCTTC. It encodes CASSTVVASEQFF.

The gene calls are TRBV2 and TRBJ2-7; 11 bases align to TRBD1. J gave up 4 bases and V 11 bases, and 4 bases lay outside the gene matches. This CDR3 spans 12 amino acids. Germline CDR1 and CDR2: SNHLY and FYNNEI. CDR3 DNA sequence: TGTGCCGGCGGACAGGGGGCGTACGAGCAGTACTTC. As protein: CAGGQGAYEQYF.

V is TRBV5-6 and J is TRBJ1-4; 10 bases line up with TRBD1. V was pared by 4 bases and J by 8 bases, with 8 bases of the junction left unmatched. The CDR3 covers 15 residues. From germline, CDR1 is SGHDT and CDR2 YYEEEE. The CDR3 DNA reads TGTGCCAGCAGCGCCTACGGACAGGGGGAGGAAAAACTGTTTTTT. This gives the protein CASSAYGQGEEKLFF.

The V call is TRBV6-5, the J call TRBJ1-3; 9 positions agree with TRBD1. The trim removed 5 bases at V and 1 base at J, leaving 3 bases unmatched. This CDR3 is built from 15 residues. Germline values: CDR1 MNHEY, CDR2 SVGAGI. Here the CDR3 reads CASSPQGASGNTIYF. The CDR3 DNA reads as TGTGCCAGCAGTCCACAGGGGGCATCTGGAAACACCATATATTTT.

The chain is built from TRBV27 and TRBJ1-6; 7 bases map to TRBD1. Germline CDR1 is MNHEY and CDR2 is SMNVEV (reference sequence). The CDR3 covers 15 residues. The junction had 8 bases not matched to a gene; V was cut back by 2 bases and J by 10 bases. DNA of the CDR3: TGTGCCAGCAGTTTAGACGCCAGGGGGGAGTCACCCCTCCACTTT. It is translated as CASSLDARGESPLHF.

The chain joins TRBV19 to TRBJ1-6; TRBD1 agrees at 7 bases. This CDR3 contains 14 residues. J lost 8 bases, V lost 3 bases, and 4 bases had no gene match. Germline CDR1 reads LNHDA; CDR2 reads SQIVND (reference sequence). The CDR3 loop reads CASSIGTDYSPLHF. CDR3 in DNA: TGTGCCAGTAGTATTGGGACAGATTATTCACCCCTCCACTTT.

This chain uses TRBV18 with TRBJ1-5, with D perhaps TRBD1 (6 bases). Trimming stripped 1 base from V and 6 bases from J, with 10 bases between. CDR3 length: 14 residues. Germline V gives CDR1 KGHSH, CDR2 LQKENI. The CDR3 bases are TGTGCCAGCTCACCACTACAGGGTATTCAGCCCCAGCATTTT. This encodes CASSPLQGIQPQHF.

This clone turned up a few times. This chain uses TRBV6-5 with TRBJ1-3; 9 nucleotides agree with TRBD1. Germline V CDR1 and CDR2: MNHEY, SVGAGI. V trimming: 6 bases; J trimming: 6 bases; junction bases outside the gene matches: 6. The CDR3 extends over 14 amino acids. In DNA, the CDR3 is TGTGCCAGCAGACACAGGGGGCGAGAAAACACCATATATTTT. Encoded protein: CASRHRGRENTIYF.